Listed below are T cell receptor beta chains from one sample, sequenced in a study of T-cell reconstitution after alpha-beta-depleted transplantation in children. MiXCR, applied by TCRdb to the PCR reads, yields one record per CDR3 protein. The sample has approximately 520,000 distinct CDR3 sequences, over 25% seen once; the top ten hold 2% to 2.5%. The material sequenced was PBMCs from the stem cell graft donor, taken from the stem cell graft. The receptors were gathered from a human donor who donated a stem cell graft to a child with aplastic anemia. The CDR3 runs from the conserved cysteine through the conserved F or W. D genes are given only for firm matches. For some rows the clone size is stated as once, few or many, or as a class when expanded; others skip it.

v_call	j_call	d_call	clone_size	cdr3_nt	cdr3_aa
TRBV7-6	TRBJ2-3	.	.	TGTGCCAGCAGCTCTCTCTCTCATACGCAGTATTTT	CASSSLSHTQYF
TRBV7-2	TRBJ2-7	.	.	TGTGCCAGCAGCTTACTCTTCGGACAGCTTTACGAGCAGTACTTC	CASSLLFGQLYEQYF
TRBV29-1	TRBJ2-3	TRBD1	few	TGCAGCGTCGTCCAGGGGGCGGCAGATACGCAGTATTTT	CSVVQGAADTQYF
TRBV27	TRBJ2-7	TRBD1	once	TGTGCCAGCAGTGAAACGGACAGGACGCTAAAAGGCGAGCAGTACTTC	CASSETDRTLKGEQYF
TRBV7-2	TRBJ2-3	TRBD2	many	TGTGCCAGCAGCTTAAGGACTAGCGGATACACAGATACGCAGTATTTT	CASSLRTSGYTDTQYF
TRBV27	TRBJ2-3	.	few	TGTGCCAGCAGTTCCCGTCTCGACGGCACAGATACGCAGTATTTT	CASSSRLDGTDTQYF
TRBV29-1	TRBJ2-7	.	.	TGCAGCGTACAGGTACTAGCAGCCAACGAGCAGTACTTC	CSVQVLAANEQYF
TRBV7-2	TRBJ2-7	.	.	TGTGCCAGCAGCTTAGGGCGGGGCTCCTACGAGCAGTACTTC	CASSLGRGSYEQYF
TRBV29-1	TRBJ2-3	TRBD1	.	TGCAGCGTTGCCGGGACAGGGAGAACAGATACGCAGTATTTT	CSVAGTGRTDTQYF
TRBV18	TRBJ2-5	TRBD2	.	TGTGCCAGCTCACACTCTAGCGGGAGGTCGGAGACCCAGTACTTC	CASSHSSGRSETQYF
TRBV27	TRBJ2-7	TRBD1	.	TGTGCCAGCAGCCCTCGGACAGGGACCCCCTACGAGCAGTACTTC	CASSPRTGTPYEQYF
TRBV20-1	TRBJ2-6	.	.	TGCAGTGCTCAGGAAGGGGCCAACGTCCTGACTTTC	CSAQEGANVLTF
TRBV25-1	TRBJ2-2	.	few	TGTGCCAGCAGAAAAGTGGTTGGGGGCGCAAACACCGGGGAGCTGTTTTTT	CASRKVVGGANTGELFF
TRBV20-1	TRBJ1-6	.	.	TGCAGTGCTAGCGGGGCTTCCCGTTTAAATTCACCCCTCCACTTT	CSASGASRLNSPLHF
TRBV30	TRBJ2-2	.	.	TGTGCCGGCGCCTCAGGGGCGGACACCGGGGAGCTGTTTTTT	CAGASGADTGELFF
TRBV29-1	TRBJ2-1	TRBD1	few	TGCAGCGTGGGACAGGGGTCCTACAATGAGCAGTTCTTC	CSVGQGSYNEQFF
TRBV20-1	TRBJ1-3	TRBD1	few	TGCAGTGCTATTTCCAGGGGGCAAAACACCATATATTTT	CSAISRGQNTIYF
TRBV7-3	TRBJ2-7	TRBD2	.	TGTGCCAGCTGCTTAAAGGCGGGAGCCCCCTACGAGCAGTACTTC	CASCLKAGAPYEQYF
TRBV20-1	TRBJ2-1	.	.	TGCAGTGCTAGAGATCGTAACACTGAGCAGTTCTTC	CSARDRNTEQFF
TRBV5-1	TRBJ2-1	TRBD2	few	TGCGCCAGCAGCTTGATTAGCGGGATCCTCTCCAATGAGCAGTTCTTC	CASSLISGILSNEQFF
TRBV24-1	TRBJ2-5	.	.	TGTGCCACCAGTGATTTCTCCCCAGCGGAAAAAGAGACCCAGTACTTC	CATSDFSPAEKETQYF
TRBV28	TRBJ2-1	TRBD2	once	TGCGCCAGCAGTTTATGGACTAGCGGGAGGGCGTGGAATGAGCAGTTCTTC	CASSLWTSGRAWNEQFF
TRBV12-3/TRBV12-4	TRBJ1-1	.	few	TGTGCCAGCAGTTTACAGCAGACGAACACTGAAGCTTTCTTT	CASSLQQTNTEAFF
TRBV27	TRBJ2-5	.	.	TGTGCCAGCAGTCCACGCCGGGACACTAAAGAGACCCAGTACTTC	CASSPRRDTKETQYF
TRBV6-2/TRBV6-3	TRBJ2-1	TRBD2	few	TGTGCCAGCAGTCTGCTAGCGGGACCCGGCAATGAGCAGTTCTTC	CASSLLAGPGNEQFF
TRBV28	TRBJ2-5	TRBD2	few	TGTGCCAGCTCGCCCCGGGCGGGAGTGGCGTTGGAGACCCAGTACTTC	CASSPRAGVALETQYF
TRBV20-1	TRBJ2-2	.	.	TGCAGTGTTGGCGGGACCCTAAACACCGGGGAGCTGTTTTTT	CSVGGTLNTGELFF
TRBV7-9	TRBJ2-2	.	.	TGTGCCAGCAGCTTAACCCTGGCAGGCTGGAACACCGGGGAGCTGTTTTTT	CASSLTLAGWNTGELFF
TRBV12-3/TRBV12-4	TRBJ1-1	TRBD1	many	TGTGCCAGCAGTCCTCAGGGGGTCATGAACACTGAAGCTTTCTTT	CASSPQGVMNTEAFF
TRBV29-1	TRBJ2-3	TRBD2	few	TGCAGCCTTCTTGAGGGAGCGGGGACAGATACGCAGTATTTT	CSLLEGAGTDTQYF
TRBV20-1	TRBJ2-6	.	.	TGCAGTGCTAGAGAGGCCGGGGGAGCTGGGGCCAACGTCCTGACTTTC	CSAREAGGAGANVLTF
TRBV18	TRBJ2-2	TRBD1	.	TGTGCCAGCTCACCGGGACAGGATGCCGGGGAGCTGTTTTTT	CASSPGQDAGELFF
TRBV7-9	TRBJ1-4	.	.	TGTGCCAGCAGCACAAAAGGGAAGGACCCTAATGAAAAACTGTTTTTT	CASSTKGKDPNEKLFF
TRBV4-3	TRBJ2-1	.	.	TGCGCCAGCAGCCAAGATCAGGCGGGCTCCTACAATGAGCAGTTCTTC	CASSQDQAGSYNEQFF
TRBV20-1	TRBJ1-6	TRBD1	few	TGCAGTGCTAGAGATGGACAGGGGTATAATTCACCCCTCCACTTT	CSARDGQGYNSPLHF
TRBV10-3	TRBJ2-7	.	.	TGTGCCATCAGGATTCAAGACGGCTACGAGCAGTACTTC	CAIRIQDGYEQYF
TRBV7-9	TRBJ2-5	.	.	TGTGCCAGCAGCTTATTTCTGCGGAACTTGGAGACCCAGTACTTC	CASSLFLRNLETQYF
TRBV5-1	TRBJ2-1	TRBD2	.	TGCGCCAGCACTTGGCGGCCCGGGACTAGCGGGAGCGGTGAGCAGTTCTTC	CASTWRPGTSGSGEQFF
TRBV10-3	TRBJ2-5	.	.	TGTGCCATCAGTGAGATGAGGGGACCACCAGAGACCCAGTACTTC	CAISEMRGPPETQYF
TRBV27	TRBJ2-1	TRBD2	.	TGTGCCAGCAGTTGGAATAGCGGGAGTAGGACCTACAATGAGCAGTTCTTC	CASSWNSGSRTYNEQFF
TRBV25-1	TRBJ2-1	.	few	TGTGCCAGCCCCCCGCGGATGGTAGCTAATTACAATGAGCAGTTCTTC	CASPPRMVANYNEQFF
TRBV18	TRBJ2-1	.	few	TGTGCCAGCCGAGGACAGATGGATTTCAATGAGCAGTTCTTC	CASRGQMDFNEQFF
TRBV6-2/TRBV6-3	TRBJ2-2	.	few	TGTGCCAGCAGTTACGGTCTGGCGGATTACACCGGGGAGCTGTTTTTT	CASSYGLADYTGELFF
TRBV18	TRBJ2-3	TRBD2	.	TGTGCCAGCTCACCGTATGGACTAGCGGGACCCTCAGGGGCCACAGATACGCAGTATTTT	CASSPYGLAGPSGATDTQYF
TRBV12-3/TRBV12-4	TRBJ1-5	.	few	TGTGCCACTGGAAGGGGGGATTCAAATCAGCCCCAGCATTTT	CATGRGDSNQPQHF
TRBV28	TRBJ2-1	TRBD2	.	TGTGCCAGCAGTGGGGCTAGCGGCCCTCTAGGTGAGCAGTTCTTC	CASSGASGPLGEQFF
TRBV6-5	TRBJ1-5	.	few	TGTGCCAGCAGTAACAGCATTGGCAATCAGCCCCAGCATTTT	CASSNSIGNQPQHF
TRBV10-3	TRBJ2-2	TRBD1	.	TGTGCCATCAGCAAACAGGGGGCCAACACCGGGGAGCTGTTTTTT	CAISKQGANTGELFF
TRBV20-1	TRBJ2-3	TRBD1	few	TGCAGTGCTTCGACAGGGTTTACAGATACGCAGTATTTT	CSASTGFTDTQYF
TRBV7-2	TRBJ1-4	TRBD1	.	TGTGCCAGCAGCTTAGATGGGACAGGGGTAGAAAAACTGTTTTTT	CASSLDGTGVEKLFF
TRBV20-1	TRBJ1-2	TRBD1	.	TGCAGTGCTGGGGGTGGGACAGGGAATGGCTACACCTTC	CSAGGGTGNGYTF
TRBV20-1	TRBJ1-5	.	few	TGCAGTGCTAGTAGGAGGGGAGTGAGCAATCAGCCCCAGCATTTT	CSASRRGVSNQPQHF
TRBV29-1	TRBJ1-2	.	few	TGCAGCGCTGCCCGACAGATCGGGTACTATGGCTACACCTTC	CSAARQIGYYGYTF
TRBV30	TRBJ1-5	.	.	TGTGCCTGGAGTGCGGACAGTTTGAATCAGCCCCAGCATTTT	CAWSADSLNQPQHF